This TCR beta chain was obtained from a study of CD8+CD57+ T cells in acquired aplastic anemia. Study results and limitations: CD8+ Simpson's diversity showed no significant patient-control difference. Both patients and controls carried the same twenty-nine CD8+ CDR3 sequences.

This clonotype was detected once. The target antigen is unknown. The CDR3 spans 16 residues. Germline V gene lookup returns CDR1 DFQATT and CDR2 SNEGSKA (reference sequence). Unmatched junction bases numbered 15, after V lost 6 bases and J lost 6 bases. The sequenced patients had an expansion of CD8+CD57+ cells seen by flow cytometry. Each of the patients presented with severe acquired aplastic anemia. Blood came from patients not yet given any therapy. CDR3 and TCR beta VDJ profiling relied on genomic DNA as the template. TCRdb reanalysed the reads using MiXCR and keeps one entry per CDR3 protein. The table records a few hundred thousand distinct CDR3 sequences, about a third of them present only once.

This rearrangement joins TRBV20-1 to TRBJ1-5, with 9 bases that match TRBD1. The TCR comes from a human donor with aplastic anemia. The sample comprised sorted CD4+, CD8+, or CD8+CD57+ T cells (not recorded which) from PBMCs. CDR3 in amino acids: CSAIGQGRNSGQPQHF. The CDR3 nucleotides are TGCAGTGCCATTGGACAGGGGAGGAATAGCGGTCAGCCCCAGCATTTT.